This paragraph reports one T cell receptor (beta chain). In the original analysis: How many nucleated cells were present was estimated from reference gene primer amplification. Measured with immunoSEQ multiplex PCR; TCRdb has only the in-frame clones, and not every one. The DNA was the basis for D and trimming; V, J and clone size are from that table. The data show around 100,000 clones, roughly 84% seen once. This CDR3 has 16 amino acids. CDR1 SGHTA and CDR2 FQGNSA come from the germline V gene. V shed 2 bases and J 2 bases; nucleotides not matched to a gene: 4. The source of the sample is a study of blood T cell repertoires in COVID-19. Overall study: Acute-phase and convalescent COVID-19 samples originated in the United States, Italy and Spain. In each case, the material was cDNA or gDNA derived from T cells, B-cell-depleted T cells, or PBMCs.

The sequenced sample was peripheral blood. The chain joins TRBV7-2 to TRBJ2-2, with 8 positions matching TRBD2. This TCR was sampled from a young man in a cohort sampled during active COVID-19. Here the CDR3 reads CASSLHGGANTGELFF. As DNA, the CDR3 is TGTGCCAGCAGCTTACACGGGGGGGCCAACACCGGGGAGCTGTTTTTT.